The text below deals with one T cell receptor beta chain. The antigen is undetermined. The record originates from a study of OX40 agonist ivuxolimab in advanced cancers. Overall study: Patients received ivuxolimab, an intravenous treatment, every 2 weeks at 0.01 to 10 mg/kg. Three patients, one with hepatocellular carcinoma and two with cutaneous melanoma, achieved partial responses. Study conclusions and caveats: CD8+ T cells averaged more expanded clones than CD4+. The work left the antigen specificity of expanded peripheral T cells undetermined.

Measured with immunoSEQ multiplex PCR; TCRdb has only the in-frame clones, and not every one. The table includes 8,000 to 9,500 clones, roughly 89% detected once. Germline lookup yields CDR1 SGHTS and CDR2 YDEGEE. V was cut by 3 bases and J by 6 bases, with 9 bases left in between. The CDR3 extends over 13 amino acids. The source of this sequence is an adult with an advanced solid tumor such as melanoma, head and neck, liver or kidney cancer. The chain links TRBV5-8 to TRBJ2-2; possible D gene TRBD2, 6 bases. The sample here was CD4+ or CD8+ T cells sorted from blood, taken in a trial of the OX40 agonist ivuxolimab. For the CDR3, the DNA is TGTGCCAGCAGCTCGTGGGGGGCCGGGGAGCTGTTTTTT. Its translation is CASSSWGAGELFF.